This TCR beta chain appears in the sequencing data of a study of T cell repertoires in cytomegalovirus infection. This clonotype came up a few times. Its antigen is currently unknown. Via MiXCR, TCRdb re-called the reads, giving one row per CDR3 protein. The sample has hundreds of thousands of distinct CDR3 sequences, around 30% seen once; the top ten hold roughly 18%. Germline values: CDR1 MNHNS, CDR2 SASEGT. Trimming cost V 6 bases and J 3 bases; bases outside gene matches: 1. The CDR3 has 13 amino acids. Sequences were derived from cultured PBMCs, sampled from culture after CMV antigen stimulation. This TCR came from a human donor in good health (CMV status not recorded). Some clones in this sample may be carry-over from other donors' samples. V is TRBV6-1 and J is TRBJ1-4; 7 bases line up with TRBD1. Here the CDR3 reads CASSGQANEKLFF. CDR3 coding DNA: TGTGCCAGCAGCGGACAGGCTAATGAAAAACTGTTTTTT.